This T cell receptor beta chain derives from a study of monozygotic twins with inflammatory bowel disease. Study-wide findings and caveats: A distinction between different T cell subtypes was not possible.

The germline CDR1 and CDR2 sequences are SGHRS and YFSETQ. This CDR3 contains 15 residues. Concerning this clonotype: As yet, its antigen is unknown.

Amplification of TCRalpha and TCRbeta cDNA involved two nested PCRs that ran for roughly 17 and 9 cycles. Each CDR3 protein gets one entry in TCRdb, which reprocessed the 5' RACE reads and gives no DNA. The sample totals some 89,000 distinct CDR3 sequences; its top ten clones hold 6.5% to 9%. Sample: blood. The TCR comes from a human donor with ulcerative colitis or Crohn's disease, or a healthy co-twin of an affected twin (not recorded which). The chain links TRBV5-1 to TRBJ2-3. The CDR3 loop is CASSLELPSADTQYF.